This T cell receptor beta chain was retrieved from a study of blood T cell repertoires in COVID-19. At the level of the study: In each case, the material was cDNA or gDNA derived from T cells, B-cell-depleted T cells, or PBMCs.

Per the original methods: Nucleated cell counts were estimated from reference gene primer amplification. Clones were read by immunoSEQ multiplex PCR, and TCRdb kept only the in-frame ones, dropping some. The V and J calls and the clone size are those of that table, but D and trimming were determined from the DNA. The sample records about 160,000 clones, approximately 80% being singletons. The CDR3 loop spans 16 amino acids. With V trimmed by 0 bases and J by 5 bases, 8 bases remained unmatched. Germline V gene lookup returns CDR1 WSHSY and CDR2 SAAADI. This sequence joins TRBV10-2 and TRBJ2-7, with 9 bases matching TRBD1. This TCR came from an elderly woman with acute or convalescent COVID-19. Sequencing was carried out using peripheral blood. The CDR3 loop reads CASSESRGTGSHEQYF. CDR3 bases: TGCGCCAGCAGTGAGTCGAGAGGGACAGGGAGCCACGAGCAGTACTTC.